Following are 10 T cell receptor beta chains from one sample sequenced in a study of Ad26.COV2.S vaccination and SARS-CoV-2 variants. Here immunoSEQ multiplex PCR was the method, and the copy in TCRdb shows in-frame clones only, minus some. Of about 320,000 clones listed, about 90% were seen once; the top ten hold 4.5% to 7%. Stated treatment: 19 received Ad26.COV2.S at low or high dose, single or two shots; 5 received placebo; per-sample allocation not given. Sample collection was performed on day 63 after the first vaccine or placebo injection. The specimen comprised peripheral blood, sampled in a trial of Ad26.COV2.S vaccine versus placebo. The receptors shown here come from a person between 18 and 60 years old who received the Ad26.COV2.S COVID-19 vaccine or a placebo.

The chain links TRBV21-1 to TRBJ1-5. TRBV21-1 is deemed a pseudogene. This CDR3 contains 16 residues. The CDR3 DNA sequence: TGTGCCAGCAGCAATGGGGTCCATATGATCTATCAGCCCCAGCATTTT. This encodes CASSNGVHMIYQPQHF.

The chain links TRBV7-9 to TRBJ2-3; D perhaps matches TRBD1 (6 bases). The CDR3 totals 13 residues. Deletions cut 4 bases from V and 4 bases from J, with 9 bases between. In germline, CDR1 is SEHNR, CDR2 FQNEAQ (reference sequence). The DNA for the CDR3 is TGTGCCAGCAGCTCAGGGGAGTCAGATACGCAGTATTTT. Amino acids: CASSSGESDTQYF.

This sequence joins TRBV2 and TRBJ2-7; a possible D gene is TRBD2 (5 bases). Germline V gene data show CDR1 as SNHLY and CDR2 as FYNNEI. The V end was cut by 3 bases, the J end by 3 bases, with 12 bases between. The CDR3 has 14 residues. The CDR3 here is CASSEVGSNYEQYF. In DNA form, the CDR3 reads TGTGCCAGCAGTGAGGTGGGGAGCAACTACGAGCAGTACTTC.

The V gene is TRBV5-8, the J gene TRBJ1-2; tentative D call: TRBD1 (6 bases). Germline CDR1 and CDR2: SGHTS and YDEGEE. Trimming removed 1 base at V and 2 bases at J, with 9 bases between. The CDR3 contains 14 residues. The CDR3 nucleotides are TGTGCCAGCAGCTTGACAGGGACGAACTATGGCTACACCTTC. It is translated as CASSLTGTNYGYTF.

The chain employs TRBV7-9 and TRBJ2-1, with D maybe TRBD1 (5 bases). Looked up from germline, CDR1 is SEHNR and CDR2 is FQNEAQ (reference sequence). V lost 0 bases to trimming and J lost 4 bases, with 10 bases between them. There are 15 residues in the CDR3. CDR3 protein: CASSLAGANYNEQFF. The DNA of the CDR3 is TGTGCCAGCAGCTTAGCAGGGGCCAATTACAATGAGCAGTTCTTC.

The chain recombines TRBV27 with TRBJ2-1; no reliable D call. The length of the CDR3 is 12 residues. Germline CDR1 and CDR2: MNHEY and SMNVEV (reference sequence). The V gene lost 3 bases and the J gene lost 10 bases, with 10 bases spanning the gap. The CDR3 DNA follows: TGTGCCAGCAGTTTCCTAGGAAGGGAGCAGTTCTTC. Protein: CASSFLGREQFF.

This clone was observed once. The chain joins TRBV6-1 to TRBJ2-1; 8 bases match TRBD2. The ends lost 1 base at V and 8 bases at J; junction bases unmatched: 22. Germline V gene data show CDR1 as MNHNS and CDR2 as SASEGT. The CDR3 is made up of 20 amino acids. CDR3 DNA: TGTGCCAGCAGTGAAGGCGATGACGGGAGGGCCTGGAGTAGGGGACATGAGCAGTTCTTC. Protein product: CASSEGDDGRAWSRGHEQFF.

The chain joins TRBV7-3 to TRBJ2-6, with D unclear. Looked up from germline, CDR1 is SGHTA and CDR2 is FQGTGA. Between the trimmed V and J ends, which lost 5 bases and 5 bases, there was a span of 7 bases. CDR3 length equals 13 residues. The CDR3 DNA is TGTGCCAGCAGCCCCTCGAGGGCCAACGTCCTGACTTTC. Protein: CASSPSRANVLTF.

The V gene is TRBV4-3, the J gene TRBJ2-2, with D perhaps matching TRBD2 (6 bases). V lost 0 bases, J lost 0 bases, and 11 bases lay in between. Germline assignment: CDR1 LGHNA and CDR2 YSLEER. The CDR3 runs 17 residues. The CDR3 is CASSQDLPSANTGELFF. The CDR3, as DNA: TGCGCCAGCAGCCAAGATCTCCCTAGCGCGAACACCGGGGAGCTGTTTTTT.

The rearrangement uses TRBV28 and TRBJ1-2, with D possibly matching TRBD1 (5 bases). Per the germline V gene, CDR1 is MDHEN and CDR2 is SYDVKM. V was clipped by 2 bases and J by 7 bases, with 11 bases between them. The CDR3 totals 13 residues. The CDR3 sequence is CASSLTGFIGYTF. The CDR3 DNA reads as TGTGCCAGCAGTTTAACAGGATTCATTGGCTACACCTTC.